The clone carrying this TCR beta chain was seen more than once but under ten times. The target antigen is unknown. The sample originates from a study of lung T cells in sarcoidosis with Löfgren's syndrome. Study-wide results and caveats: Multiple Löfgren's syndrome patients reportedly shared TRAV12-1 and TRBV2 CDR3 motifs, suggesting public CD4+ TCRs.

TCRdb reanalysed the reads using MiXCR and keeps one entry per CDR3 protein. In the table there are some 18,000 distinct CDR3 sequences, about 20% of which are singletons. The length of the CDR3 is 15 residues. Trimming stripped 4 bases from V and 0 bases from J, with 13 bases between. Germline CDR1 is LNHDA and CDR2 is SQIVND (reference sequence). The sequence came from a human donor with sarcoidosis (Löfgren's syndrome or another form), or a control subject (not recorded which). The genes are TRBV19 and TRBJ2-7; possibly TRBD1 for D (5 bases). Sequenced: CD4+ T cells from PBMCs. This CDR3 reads CASSKSGLSSYEQYF. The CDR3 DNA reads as TGTGCCAGTAGTAAATCAGGGCTTAGCTCCTACGAGCAGTACTTC.